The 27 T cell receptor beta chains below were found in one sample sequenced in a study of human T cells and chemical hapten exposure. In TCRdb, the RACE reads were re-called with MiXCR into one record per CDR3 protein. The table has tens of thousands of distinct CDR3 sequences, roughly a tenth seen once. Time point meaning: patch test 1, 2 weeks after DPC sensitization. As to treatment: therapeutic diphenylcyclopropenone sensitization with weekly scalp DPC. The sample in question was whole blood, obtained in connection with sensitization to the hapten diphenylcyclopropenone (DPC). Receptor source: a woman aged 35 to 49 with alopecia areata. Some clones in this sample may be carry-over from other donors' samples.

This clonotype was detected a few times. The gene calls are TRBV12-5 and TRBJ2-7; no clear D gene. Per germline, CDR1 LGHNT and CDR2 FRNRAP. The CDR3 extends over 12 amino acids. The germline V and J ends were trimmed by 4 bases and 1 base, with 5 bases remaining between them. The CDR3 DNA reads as TGTGCTAGTGGTTCTACATCCTACGAGCAGTACTTC. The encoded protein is CASGSTSYEQYF. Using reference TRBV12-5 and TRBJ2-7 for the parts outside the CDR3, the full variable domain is DARVTQTPRHKVTEMGQEVTMRCQPILGHNTVFWYRQTMMQGLELLAYFRNRAPLDDSGMPKDRFSAEMPDATLATLKIQPSEPRDSAVYFCASGSTSYEQYFGPGTRLTVT.

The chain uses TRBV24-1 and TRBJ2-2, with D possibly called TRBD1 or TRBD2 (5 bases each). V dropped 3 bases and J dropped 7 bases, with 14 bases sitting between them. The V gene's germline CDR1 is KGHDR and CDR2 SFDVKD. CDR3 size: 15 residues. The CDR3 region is CATSDPGRTVGELFF. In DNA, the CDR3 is TGTGCCACCAGTGATCCGGGACGCACGGTCGGGGAGCTGTTTTTT.

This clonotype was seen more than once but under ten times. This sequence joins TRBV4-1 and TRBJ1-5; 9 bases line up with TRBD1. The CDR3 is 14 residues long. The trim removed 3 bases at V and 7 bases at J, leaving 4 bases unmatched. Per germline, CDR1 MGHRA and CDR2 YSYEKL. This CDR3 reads CASSQHRGLQPQHF. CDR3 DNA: TGCGCCAGCAGCCAGCACAGGGGGCTCCAGCCCCAGCATTTT.

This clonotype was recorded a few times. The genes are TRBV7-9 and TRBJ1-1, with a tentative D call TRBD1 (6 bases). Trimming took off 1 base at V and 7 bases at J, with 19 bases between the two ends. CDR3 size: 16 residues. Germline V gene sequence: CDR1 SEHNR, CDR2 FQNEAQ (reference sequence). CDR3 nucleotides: TGTGCCAGCAGCTTAGTTATCGGGGGACCAGGGGTTGAAGCTTTCTTT. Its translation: CASSLVIGGPGVEAFF.

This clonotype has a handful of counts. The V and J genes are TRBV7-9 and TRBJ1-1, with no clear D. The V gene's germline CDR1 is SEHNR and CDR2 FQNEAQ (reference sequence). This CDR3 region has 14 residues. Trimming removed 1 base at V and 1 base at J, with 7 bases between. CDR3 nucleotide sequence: TGTGCCAGCAGCTTAGGTTACTCGAACACTGAAGCTTTCTTT. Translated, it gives CASSLGYSNTEAFF.

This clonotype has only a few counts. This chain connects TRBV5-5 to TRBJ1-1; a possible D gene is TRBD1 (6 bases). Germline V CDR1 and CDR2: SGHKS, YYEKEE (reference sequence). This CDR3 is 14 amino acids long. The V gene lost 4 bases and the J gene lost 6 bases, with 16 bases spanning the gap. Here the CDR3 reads CASSHPGAGAEAFF. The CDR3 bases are TGTGCCAGCAGCCATCCGGGGGCGGGGGCTGAAGCTTTCTTT.

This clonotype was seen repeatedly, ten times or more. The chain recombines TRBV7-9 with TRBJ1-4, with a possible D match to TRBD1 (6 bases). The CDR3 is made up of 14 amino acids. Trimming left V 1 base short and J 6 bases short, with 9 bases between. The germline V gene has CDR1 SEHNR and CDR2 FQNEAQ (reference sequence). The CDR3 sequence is CASSLVRGDEKLFF. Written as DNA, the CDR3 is TGTGCCAGCAGCTTAGTCAGGGGAGATGAAAAACTGTTTTTT.

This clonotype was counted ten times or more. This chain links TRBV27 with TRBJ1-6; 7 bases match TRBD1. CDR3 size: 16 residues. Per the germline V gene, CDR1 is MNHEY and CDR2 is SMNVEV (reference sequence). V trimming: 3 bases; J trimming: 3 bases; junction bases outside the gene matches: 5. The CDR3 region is CASSFRGQYYNSPLHF. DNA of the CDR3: TGTGCCAGCAGTTTTAGGGGACAGTACTATAATTCACCCCTCCACTTT.

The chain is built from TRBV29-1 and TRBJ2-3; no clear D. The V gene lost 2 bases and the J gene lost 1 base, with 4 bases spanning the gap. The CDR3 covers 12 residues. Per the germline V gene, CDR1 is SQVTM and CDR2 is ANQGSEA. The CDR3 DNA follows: TGCAGCGTTGAACAGGGCACAGATACGCAGTATTTT. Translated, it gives CSVEQGTDTQYF.

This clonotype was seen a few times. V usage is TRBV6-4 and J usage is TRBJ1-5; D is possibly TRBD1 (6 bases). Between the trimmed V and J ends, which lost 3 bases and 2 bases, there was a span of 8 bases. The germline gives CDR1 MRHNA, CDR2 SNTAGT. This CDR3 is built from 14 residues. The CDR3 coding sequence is TGTGCCAGCAGTGAACAGGGTGGCAATCAGCCCCAGCATTTT. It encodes CASSEQGGNQPQHF.

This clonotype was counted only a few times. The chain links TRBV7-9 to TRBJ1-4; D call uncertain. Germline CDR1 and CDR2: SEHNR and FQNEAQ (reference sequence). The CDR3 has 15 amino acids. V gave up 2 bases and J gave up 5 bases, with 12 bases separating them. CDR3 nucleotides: TGTGCCAGCAGCTTACACGGGAGCTACAATGAAAAACTGTTTTTT. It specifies CASSLHGSYNEKLFF.

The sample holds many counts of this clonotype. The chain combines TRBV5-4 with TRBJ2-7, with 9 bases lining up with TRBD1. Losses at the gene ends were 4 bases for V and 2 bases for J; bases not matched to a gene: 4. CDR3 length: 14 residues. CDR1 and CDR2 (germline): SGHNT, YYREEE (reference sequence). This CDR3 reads CASSPRQGAYEQYF. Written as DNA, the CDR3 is TGTGCCAGCAGCCCTCGACAGGGGGCCTACGAGCAGTACTTC.

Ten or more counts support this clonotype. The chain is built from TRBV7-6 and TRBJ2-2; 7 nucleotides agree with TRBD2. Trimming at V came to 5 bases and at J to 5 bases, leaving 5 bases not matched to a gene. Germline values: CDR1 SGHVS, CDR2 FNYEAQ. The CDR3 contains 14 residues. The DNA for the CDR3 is TGTGCCAGCAGCCCGATGGGGGGGACCGGGGAGCTGTTTTTT. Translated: CASSPMGGTGELFF. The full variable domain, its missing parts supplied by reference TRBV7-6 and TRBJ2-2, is GAGVSQSPRYKVTKRGQDVALRCDPISGHVSLYWYRQALGQGPEFLTYFNYEAQQDKSGLPNDRFSAERPEGSISTLTIQRTEQRDSAMYRCASSPMGGTGELFFGEGSRLTVL.

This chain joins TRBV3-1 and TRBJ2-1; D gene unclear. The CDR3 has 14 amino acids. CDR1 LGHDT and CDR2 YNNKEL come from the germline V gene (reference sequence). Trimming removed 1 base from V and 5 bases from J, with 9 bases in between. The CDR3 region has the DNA TGTGCCAGCAGCCAAGTCAACTCGAACAATGAGCAGTTCTTC. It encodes CASSQVNSNNEQFF.

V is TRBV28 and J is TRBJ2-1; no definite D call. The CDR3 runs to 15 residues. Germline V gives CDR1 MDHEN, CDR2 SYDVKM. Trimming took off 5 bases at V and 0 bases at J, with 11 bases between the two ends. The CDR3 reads CASSGPQSSYNEQFF. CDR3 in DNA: TGTGCCAGCAGTGGCCCCCAGAGCTCCTACAATGAGCAGTTCTTC.

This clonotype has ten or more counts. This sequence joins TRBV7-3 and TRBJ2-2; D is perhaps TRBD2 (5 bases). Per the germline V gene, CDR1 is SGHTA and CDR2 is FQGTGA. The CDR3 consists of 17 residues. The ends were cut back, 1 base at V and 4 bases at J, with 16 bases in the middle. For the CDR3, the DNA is TGTGCCAGCAGCTTAAGAGGCGGGCGGCCCGGCACCGGGGAGCTGTTTTTT. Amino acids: CASSLRGGRPGTGELFF. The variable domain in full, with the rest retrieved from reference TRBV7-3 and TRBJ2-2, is GAGVSQTPSNKVTEKGKYVELRCDPISGHTALYWYRQSLGQGPEFLIYFQGTGAADDSGLPNDRFFAVRPEGSVSTLKIQRTERGDSAVYLCASSLRGGRPGTGELFFGEGSRLTVL.

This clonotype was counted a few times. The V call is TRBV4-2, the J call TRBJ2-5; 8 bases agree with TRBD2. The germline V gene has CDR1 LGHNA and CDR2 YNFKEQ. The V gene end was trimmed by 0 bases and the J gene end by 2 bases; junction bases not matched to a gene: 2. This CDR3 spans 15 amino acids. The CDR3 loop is CASSQDTGGQETQYF. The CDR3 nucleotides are TGTGCCAGCAGCCAAGATACGGGGGGGCAAGAGACCCAGTACTTC.

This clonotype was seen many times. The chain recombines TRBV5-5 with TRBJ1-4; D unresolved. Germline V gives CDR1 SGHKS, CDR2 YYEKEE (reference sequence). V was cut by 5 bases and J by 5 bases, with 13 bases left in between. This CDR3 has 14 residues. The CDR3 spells CASRTFDGNEKLFF. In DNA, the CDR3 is TGTGCCAGCAGGACCTTCGACGGGAATGAAAAACTGTTTTTT. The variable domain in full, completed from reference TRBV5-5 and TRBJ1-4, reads DAGVTQSPTHLIKTRGQQVTLRCSPISGHKSVSWYQQVLGQGPQFIFQYYEKEERGRGNFPDRFSARQFPNYSSELNVNALLLGDSALYLCASRTFDGNEKLFFGSGTQLSVL.

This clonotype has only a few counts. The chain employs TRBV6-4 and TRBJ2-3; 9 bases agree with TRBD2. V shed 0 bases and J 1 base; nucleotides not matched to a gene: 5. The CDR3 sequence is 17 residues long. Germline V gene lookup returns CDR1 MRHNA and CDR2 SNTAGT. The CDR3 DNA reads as TGTGCCAGCAGTGACTCCCCGGGCGGGGGGGGCACAGATACGCAGTATTTT. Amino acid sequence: CASSDSPGGGGTDTQYF.

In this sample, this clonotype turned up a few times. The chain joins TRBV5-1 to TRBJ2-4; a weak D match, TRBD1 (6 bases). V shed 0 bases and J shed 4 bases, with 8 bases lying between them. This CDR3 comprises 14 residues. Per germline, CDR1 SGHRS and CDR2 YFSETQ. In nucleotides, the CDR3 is TGCGCCAGCAGCTTGGGCGGACAGAAAAACATTCAGTACTTC. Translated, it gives CASSLGGQKNIQYF.

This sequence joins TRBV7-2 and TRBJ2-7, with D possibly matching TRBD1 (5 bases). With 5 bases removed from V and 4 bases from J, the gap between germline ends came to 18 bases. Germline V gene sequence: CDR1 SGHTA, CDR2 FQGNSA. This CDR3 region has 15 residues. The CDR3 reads CASSLGLEVSYEQYF. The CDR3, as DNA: TGTGCCAGCAGCCTGGGGCTTGAAGTGTCGTACGAGCAGTACTTC.

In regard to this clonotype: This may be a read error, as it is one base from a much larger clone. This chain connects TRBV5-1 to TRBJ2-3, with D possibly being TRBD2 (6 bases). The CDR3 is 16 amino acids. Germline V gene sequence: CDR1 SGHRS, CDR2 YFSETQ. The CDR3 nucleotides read TGCGTCAGCAGCTTAAACGGGGGTCTCAGCACAGATACGCAGTATTTT. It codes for CVSSLNGGLSTDTQYF.

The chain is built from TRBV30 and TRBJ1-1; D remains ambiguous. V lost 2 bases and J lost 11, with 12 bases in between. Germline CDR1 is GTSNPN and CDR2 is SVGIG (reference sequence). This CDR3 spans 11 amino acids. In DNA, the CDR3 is TGTGCCTGGAGTCCCCCTGGGATCGCTTTCTTT. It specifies CAWSPPGIAFF.

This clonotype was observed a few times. CDR3 coding DNA: TGCAGTGCAAACCGGGACAGGGCTAGCTATGGCTACACCTTC. Amino acids: CSANRDRASYGYTF. The chain joins TRBV20-1 to TRBJ1-2; 9 positions agree with TRBD1. The V segment lost 6 bases and the J segment 4 bases; nucleotides outside the gene matches: 9. Germline CDR1 DFQATT, CDR2 SNEGSKA (reference sequence). This CDR3 is 14 amino acids long.

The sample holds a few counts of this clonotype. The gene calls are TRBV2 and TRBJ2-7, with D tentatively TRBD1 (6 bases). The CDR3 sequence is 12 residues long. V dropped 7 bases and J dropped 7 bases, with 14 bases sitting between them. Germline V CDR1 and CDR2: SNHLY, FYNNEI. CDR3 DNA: TGTGCCAGCATACAGGGATCCTTGGAGCAGTACTTC. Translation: CASIQGSLEQYF.

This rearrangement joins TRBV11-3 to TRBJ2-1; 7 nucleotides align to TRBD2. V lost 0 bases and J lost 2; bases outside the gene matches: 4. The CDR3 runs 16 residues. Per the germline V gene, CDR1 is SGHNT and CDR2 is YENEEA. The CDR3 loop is CASSLDSGVTYNEQFF. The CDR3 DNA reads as TGTGCCAGCAGCTTAGACAGCGGGGTCACCTACAATGAGCAGTTCTTC.

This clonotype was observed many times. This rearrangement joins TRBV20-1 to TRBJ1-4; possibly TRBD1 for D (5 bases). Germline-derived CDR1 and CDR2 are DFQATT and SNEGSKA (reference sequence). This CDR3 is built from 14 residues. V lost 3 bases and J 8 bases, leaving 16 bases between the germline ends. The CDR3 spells CSASPDRDPEKLFF. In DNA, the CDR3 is TGCAGTGCTAGCCCCGACCGGGACCCCGAAAAACTGTTTTTT.